This TCR beta chain is from a study of control samples from healthy donors and cancer patients. Repertoires were generated with immunoSEQ multiplex PCR, while TCRdb's copy carries only in-frame clones and drops some. In the table there are around 200,000 clones, over 85% of which are singletons. The clonotype was recovered from a man aged 18 to 30 in good health. The sequencing sample was made of blood.

In DNA form, the CDR3 reads TGTGCCAGCAGCTTTCCGGGACAGGGGGATGAGAACGAGCAGTACTTC. Translated, it gives CASSFPGQGDENEQYF. The chain links TRBV12-1 to TRBJ2-7; TRBD1, the table's D call, was not compared with the DNA. TRBV12-1 is tagged as a pseudogene. The CDR3 spans 16 residues.